This T cell receptor beta chain was sequenced in a study of T cell responses to AZD1222 COVID-19 vaccine. Study outcomes and limitations: Repertoires in all cases were sampled only once the peak T cell response had passed. Baseline seropositives among AZD1222 recipients totaled only 5 or 6. Donors, mostly white British, included more females; clonal diversity was possibly underestimated.

Generated by immunoSEQ multiplex PCR, the TCRdb table keeps only in-frame clones and is missing some. The sample lists approximately 190,000 clones, 80% to 95% occurring once. Details on this clone: No antigen is known for it.

Germline lookup yields CDR1 SQVTM and CDR2 ANQGSEA. This CDR3 comprises 14 residues. Losses at the gene ends were 6 bases for V and 7 bases for J; bases not matched to a gene: 8. This receptor was taken from an adult who received the AZD1222 COVID-19 vaccine. The rearrangement joins TRBV29-1 to TRBJ2-1, with 11 bases fitting TRBD2. The specimen comprised peripheral blood, sampled 28 days after the second AZD1222 dose. The CDR3 loop is CSVGSGGAYNEQFF. Here the CDR3 DNA reads TGCAGCGTAGGTAGCGGGGGGGCTTATAATGAGCAGTTCTTC.